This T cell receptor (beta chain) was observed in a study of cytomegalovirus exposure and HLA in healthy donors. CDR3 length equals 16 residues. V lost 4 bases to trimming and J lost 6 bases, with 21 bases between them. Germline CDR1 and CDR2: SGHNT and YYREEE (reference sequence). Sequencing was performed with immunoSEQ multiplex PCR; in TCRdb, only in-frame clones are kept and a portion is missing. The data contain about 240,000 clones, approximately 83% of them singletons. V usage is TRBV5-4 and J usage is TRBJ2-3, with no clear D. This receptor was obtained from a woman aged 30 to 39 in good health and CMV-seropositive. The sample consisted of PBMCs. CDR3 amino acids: CASSPTRSSPRDTQYF. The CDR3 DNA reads TGTGCCAGCAGCCCAACGCGGTCCAGCCCAAGGGATACGCAGTATTTT.